These T cell receptor beta chains were read from a single sample in a study of blood T cell repertoires in COVID-19. Here immunoSEQ multiplex PCR was the method, and the copy in TCRdb shows in-frame clones only, minus some. In the table there are about 97,000 clones, more than 70% of which are singletons. Source material: peripheral blood. The receptor set was obtained from a human donor in a cohort sampled during active COVID-19. The CDR3 runs from the conserved cysteine through the conserved F or W. A D gene is named only where the DNA matches it firmly. Size is omitted from some rows. Given values are once, few, many or a class for expanded clones.

>.|TRBV2|TRBJ2-6|TRBD2
CARGGRGSGANVLTF
TGTGCCCGCGGGGGGAGGGGAAGCGGGGCCAACGTCCTGACTTTC
>.|TRBV7-2|TRBJ2-1|TRBD2
CASSLAAGTSGGGSSYNEQFF
TGTGCCAGCAGCTTAGCCGCCGGGACTAGCGGGGGGGGGAGCTCCTACAATGAGCAGTTCTTC
>few|TRBV5-1|TRBJ2-7|TRBD2
CASSLFPDAGGVYEQYF
TGCGCCAGCAGCTTGTTCCCGGACGCGGGGGGAGTCTACGAGCAGTACTTC
>.|TRBV11-2|TRBJ2-7|.
CASSIAAIEQYF
TGTGCCAGCAGCATAGCCGCTATCGAGCAGTACTTC
>.|TRBV25-1|TRBJ1-4|TRBD1
CASSGWDRGNEKLFF
TGTGCCAGCAGTGGCTGGGACAGGGGTAATGAAAAACTGTTTTTT
>.|TRBV27|TRBJ1-2|.
CASSPQTGFNYGYTF
TGTGCCAGCAGCCCGCAGACAGGCTTTAACTATGGCTACACCTTC
>.|TRBV13|TRBJ1-6|.
CASSLDSGAANSPLHF
TGTGCCAGCAGCTTAGATTCAGGGGCCGCGAATTCACCCCTCCACTTT
>.|TRBV9|TRBJ2-7|.
CASSTGQAAYEQYF
TGTGCCAGCAGCACGGGACAAGCCGCCTACGAGCAGTACTTC
>.|TRBV9|TRBJ2-3|TRBD1
CASSVDIRGLGTDTQYF
TGTGCCAGCAGCGTAGATATTAGGGGGCTTGGCACAGATACGCAGTATTTT
>.|TRBV7-9|TRBJ2-5|TRBD2
CASSSRWVAGVVETQYF
TGTGCCAGCAGCTCCCGCTGGGTAGCGGGAGTGGTAGAGACCCAGTACTTC
>.|TRBV6-2/TRBV6-3|TRBJ2-1|TRBD2
CASSYPPRLAGWEVNEQFF
TGTGCCAGCAGTTACCCCCCTCGACTAGCGGGATGGGAGGTCAATGAGCAGTTCTTC
>.|TRBV7-3|TRBJ1-3|.
CASSLTSGAGNTIYF
TGTGCCAGCAGCTTAACGTCAGGGGCGGGAAACACCATATATTTT
>.|TRBV5-1|TRBJ2-5|TRBD2
CASSLSGAMVQETQYF
TGCGCCAGCAGCTTGAGCGGGGCAATGGTACAAGAGACCCAGTACTTC
>once|TRBV9|TRBJ1-1|.
CASSPQGIAEAFF
TGTGCCAGCAGCCCCCAGGGAATTGCTGAAGCTTTCTTT
>.|TRBV7-6|TRBJ1-6|TRBD1
CASSLGGRQGAGSNSPLHF
TGTGCCAGCAGCTTAGGCGGCAGACAGGGGGCTGGGAGTAATTCACCCCTCCACTTT
>.|TRBV7-9|TRBJ2-7|TRBD2
CASSLGGGRVSYEQYF
TGTGCCAGCAGCCTTGGCGGCGGGAGAGTTTCCTACGAGCAGTACTTC
>.|TRBV6-5|TRBJ2-7|TRBD2
CASTSSGQSYEQYF
TGTGCCAGCACGTCTAGCGGGCAATCCTACGAGCAGTACTTC
>.|TRBV5-1|TRBJ2-5|.
CASSPPPGGAETQYF
TGCGCCAGCAGCCCCCCGCCGGGCGGGGCAGAGACCCAGTACTTC
>.|TRBV7-2|TRBJ2-3|.
CASTPDRSGADTQYF
TGTGCCAGCACCCCCGACAGGAGTGGGGCAGATACGCAGTATTTT
>.|TRBV12-3/TRBV12-4|TRBJ2-5|.
CASSLRRGETQYF
TGTGCCAGCAGTTTACGGAGAGGGGAGACCCAGTACTTC
>.|TRBV27|TRBJ2-7|TRBD2
CASSRSGGTLSYEQYF
TGTGCCAGCAGCCGGAGCGGGGGGACCCTCTCCTACGAGCAGTACTTC
>.|TRBV29-1|TRBJ2-1|.
CSAVPEGLEQFF
TGCAGCGCTGTGCCCGAGGGCCTTGAGCAGTTCTTC
>.|TRBV5-4|TRBJ2-2|.
CASSSGSANTGELFF
TGTGCCAGCAGCTCGGGGTCGGCCAACACCGGGGAGCTGTTTTTT
>.|TRBV6-5|TRBJ1-4|.
CASSTSHLSGGLLFF
TGTGCCAGCAGTACGTCTCATTTAAGCGGGGGGCTTCTGTTTTTT
>.|TRBV5-1|TRBJ2-3|TRBD2
CASSPGRGGDTQYF
TGCGCCAGCAGCCCTGGGAGGGGTGGGGATACGCAGTATTTT
>.|TRBV5-1|TRBJ2-2|.
CASSLEGALNTGELFF
TGCGCCAGCAGCTTGGAAGGGGCACTAAACACCGGGGAGCTGTTTTTT
>.|TRBV7-3|TRBJ1-3|TRBD1
CASSLDRAGNTIYF
TGTGCCAGCAGCTTAGACAGGGCTGGAAACACCATATATTTT
>.|TRBV18|TRBJ2-2|.
CASSPPSGHTGELFF
TGTGCCAGCTCACCACCGTCAGGGCATACCGGGGAGCTGTTTTTT
>.|TRBV3-1/TRBV3-2|TRBJ1-5|.
CASSQAGVNQPQHF
TGTGCCAGCAGCCAAGCAGGGGTGAATCAGCCCCAGCATTTT
>.|TRBV18|TRBJ2-3|.
CASSPISSLADTQYF
TGTGCCAGCTCACCTATTAGCAGTCTCGCAGATACGCAGTATTTT
>once|TRBV20-1|TRBJ1-2|.
CSAHGHYGYTF
TGCAGTGCGCACGGTCACTATGGCTACACCTTC
>.|TRBV6-5|TRBJ1-2|.
CASSYSSRVRGYTF
TGTGCCAGCAGTTACTCGTCGCGGGTTCGTGGCTACACCTTC
>.|TRBV7-3|TRBJ2-7|TRBD1
CASSKGTVTAYEQYF
TGTGCCAGCAGCAAAGGGACAGTCACGGCCTACGAGCAGTACTTC
>once|TRBV9|TRBJ1-4|TRBD1
CASSVGRDREKLFF
TGTGCCAGCAGCGTAGGAAGGGACAGGGAAAAACTGTTTTTT
>.|TRBV7-3|TRBJ1-2|TRBD1
CASSSTTGGFGYTF
TGTGCCAGCAGCTCCACCACAGGGGGCTTTGGCTACACCTTC
>.|TRBV2|TRBJ1-1|.
CASSGVGHPNTEAFF
TGTGCCAGCAGTGGCGTGGGACACCCGAACACTGAAGCTTTCTTT
>.|TRBV29-1|TRBJ2-2|.
CSAVDIANTGELFF
TGCAGCGCGGTGGACATCGCGAACACCGGGGAGCTGTTTTTT
>.|TRBV4-1|TRBJ1-1|.
CASSPQILNTEAFF
TGCGCCAGCAGCCCACAGATATTGAACACTGAAGCTTTCTTT
>few|TRBV28|TRBJ1-2|.
CASSPPARGSGYTF
TGTGCCAGCAGCCCCCCAGCCAGGGGCTCTGGCTACACCTTC
>.|TRBV12-3/TRBV12-4|TRBJ2-7|TRBD1
CASSLDRGREQYF
TGTGCCAGCAGTCTGGACAGGGGAAGGGAGCAGTACTTC
>.|TRBV2|TRBJ2-3|.
CASGGVFGLTDTQYF
TGTGCCAGCGGAGGGGTTTTTGGGTTGACAGATACGCAGTATTTT
>.|TRBV7-2|TRBJ1-6|.
CASSYTQGHNSPLHF
TGTGCCAGCAGCTACACACAGGGACACAATTCACCCCTCCACTTT
>few|TRBV6-2/TRBV6-3|TRBJ1-5|.
CASSYPQGTHQPQHF
TGTGCCAGCAGTTACCCGCAGGGGACCCATCAGCCCCAGCATTTT
>.|TRBV5-5|TRBJ2-3|TRBD1
CASSGSGTGGTDTQYF
TGTGCCAGCAGCGGTTCCGGGACAGGGGGCACAGATACGCAGTATTTT
>.|TRBV6-5|TRBJ1-3|TRBD1
CASGTEGNTIYF
TGTGCCAGCGGGACAGAAGGAAACACCATATATTTT
>.|TRBV7-9|TRBJ2-1|TRBD2
CASRTGTRHNEQFF
TGTGCCAGCAGGACCGGGACTAGGCACAATGAGCAGTTCTTC
>.|TRBV4-3|TRBJ1-2|TRBD1
CASSQERSGGYGYTF
TGCGCCAGCAGCCAAGAAAGGTCAGGGGGTTATGGCTACACCTTC
>.|TRBV10-3|TRBJ2-5|TRBD1
CAISHEGGRGTQYF
TGTGCCATCAGTCATGAAGGGGGCCGCGGGACCCAGTACTTC
>.|TRBV7-6|TRBJ2-7|.
CASSVSSEPYEQYF
TGTGCCAGCAGCGTATCTAGCGAGCCCTACGAGCAGTACTTC
>.|TRBV28|TRBJ2-7|TRBD1
CASRTGALGEQYF
TGTGCCAGTAGGACAGGTGCGCTTGGAGAGCAGTACTTC
>.|TRBV9|TRBJ2-1|.
CASSPRVAPYNEQFF
TGTGCCAGCAGCCCGCGGGTAGCGCCATACAATGAGCAGTTCTTC
>.|TRBV27|TRBJ2-7|TRBD2
CASSLLAGGGSYEQYF
TGTGCCAGCAGTCTCCTAGCGGGAGGGGGGTCCTACGAGCAGTACTTC
>.|TRBV6-2/TRBV6-3|TRBJ1-2|.
CASSELGAGYGYTF
TGTGCCAGCAGCGAACTTGGGGCAGGCTATGGCTACACCTTC
>.|TRBV25-1|TRBJ1-1|TRBD1
CASSALDRGTAEAFF
TGTGCCAGCAGTGCCCTGGACAGGGGGACGGCTGAAGCTTTCTTT
>few|TRBV9|TRBJ2-1|.
CASSVDPASSTYNEQFF
TGTGCCAGCAGCGTAGACCCCGCTAGCTCGACCTACAATGAGCAGTTCTTC
>.|TRBV4-2|TRBJ2-5|TRBD1
CASSFLMGQGRPETQYF
TGTGCCAGCAGCTTCCTAATGGGACAGGGGCGGCCTGAGACCCAGTACTTC
>.|TRBV10-3|TRBJ2-1|.
CAISLDRVEGEQFF
TGTGCCATCAGTCTAGACAGGGTGGAGGGTGAGCAGTTCTTC